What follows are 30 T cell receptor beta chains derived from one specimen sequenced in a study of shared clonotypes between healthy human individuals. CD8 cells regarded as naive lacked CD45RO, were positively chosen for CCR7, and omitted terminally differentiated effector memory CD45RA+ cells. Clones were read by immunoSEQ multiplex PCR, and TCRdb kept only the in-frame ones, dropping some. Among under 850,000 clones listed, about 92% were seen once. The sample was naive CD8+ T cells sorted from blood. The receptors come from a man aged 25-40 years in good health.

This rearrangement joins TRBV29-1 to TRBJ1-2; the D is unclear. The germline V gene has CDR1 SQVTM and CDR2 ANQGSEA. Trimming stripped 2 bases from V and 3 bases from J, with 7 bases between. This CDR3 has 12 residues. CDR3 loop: CSVESQYYGYTF. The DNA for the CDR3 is TGCAGCGTTGAATCACAGTACTATGGCTACACCTTC.

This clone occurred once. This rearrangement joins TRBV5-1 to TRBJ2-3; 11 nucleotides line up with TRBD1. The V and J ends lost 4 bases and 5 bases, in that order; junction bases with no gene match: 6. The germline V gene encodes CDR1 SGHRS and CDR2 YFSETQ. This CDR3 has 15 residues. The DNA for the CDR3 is TGCGCCAGCAGCGCGGACAGGGGGCGAGGAGATACGCAGTATTTT. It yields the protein CASSADRGRGDTQYF.

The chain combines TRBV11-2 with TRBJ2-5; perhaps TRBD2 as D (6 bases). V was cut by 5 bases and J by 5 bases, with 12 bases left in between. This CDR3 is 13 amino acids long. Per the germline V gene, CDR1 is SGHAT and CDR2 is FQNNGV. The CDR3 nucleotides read TGTGCCAGCAGCCACCGGAGGGGCGAGACCCAGTACTTC. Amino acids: CASSHRRGETQYF.

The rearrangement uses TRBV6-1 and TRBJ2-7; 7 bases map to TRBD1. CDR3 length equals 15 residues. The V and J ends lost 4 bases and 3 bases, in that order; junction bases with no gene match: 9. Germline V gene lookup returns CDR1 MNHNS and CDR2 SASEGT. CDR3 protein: CASSVYRGVIYEQYF. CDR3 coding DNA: TGTGCCAGCAGTGTATACAGGGGAGTGATCTACGAGCAGTACTTC.

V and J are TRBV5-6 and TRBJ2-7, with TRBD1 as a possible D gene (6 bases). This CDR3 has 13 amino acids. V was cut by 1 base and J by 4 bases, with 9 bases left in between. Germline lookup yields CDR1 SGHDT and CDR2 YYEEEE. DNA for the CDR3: TGTGCCAGCAGCTTGACCCAGGGGTACGAGCAGTACTTC. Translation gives CASSLTQGYEQYF.

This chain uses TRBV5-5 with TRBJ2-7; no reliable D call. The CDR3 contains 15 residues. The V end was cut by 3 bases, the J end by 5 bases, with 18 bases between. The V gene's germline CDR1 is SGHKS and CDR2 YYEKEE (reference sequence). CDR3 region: CASSSLLQVSNEQYF. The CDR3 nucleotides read TGTGCCAGCAGCTCCCTTCTGCAGGTCTCGAACGAGCAGTACTTC. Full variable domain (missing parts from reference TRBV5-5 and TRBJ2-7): DAGVTQSPTHLIKTRGQQVTLRCSPISGHKSVSWYQQVLGQGPQFIFQYYEKEERGRGNFPDRFSARQFPNYSSELNVNALLLGDSALYLCASSSLLQVSNEQYFGPGTRLTVT.

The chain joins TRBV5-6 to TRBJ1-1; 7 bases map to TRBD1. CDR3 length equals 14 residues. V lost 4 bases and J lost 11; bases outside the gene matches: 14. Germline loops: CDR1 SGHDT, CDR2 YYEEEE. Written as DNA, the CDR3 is TGTGCCAGCAGCCCACCGGGACAGCCGTTTTGGGCTTTCTTT. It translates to CASSPPGQPFWAFF. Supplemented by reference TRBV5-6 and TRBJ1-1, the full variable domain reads DAGVTQSPTHLIKTRGQQVTLRCSPKSGHDTVSWYQQALGQGPQFIFQYYEEEERQRGNFPDRFSGHQFPNYSSELNVNALLLGDSALYLCASSPPGQPFWAFFGQGTRLTVV.

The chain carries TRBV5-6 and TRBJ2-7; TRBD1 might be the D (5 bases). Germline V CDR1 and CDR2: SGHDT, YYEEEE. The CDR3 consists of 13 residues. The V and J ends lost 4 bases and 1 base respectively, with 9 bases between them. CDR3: CASSQTASYEQYF. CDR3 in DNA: TGTGCCAGCAGCCAGACAGCATCCTACGAGCAGTACTTC.

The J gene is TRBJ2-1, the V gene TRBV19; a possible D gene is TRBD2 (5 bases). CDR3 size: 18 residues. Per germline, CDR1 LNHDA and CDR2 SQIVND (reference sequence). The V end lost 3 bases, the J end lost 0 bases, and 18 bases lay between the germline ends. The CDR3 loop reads CASSMPEGVPSSYNEQFF. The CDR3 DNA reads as TGTGCCAGTAGTATGCCCGAGGGAGTGCCAAGCTCCTACAATGAGCAGTTCTTC.

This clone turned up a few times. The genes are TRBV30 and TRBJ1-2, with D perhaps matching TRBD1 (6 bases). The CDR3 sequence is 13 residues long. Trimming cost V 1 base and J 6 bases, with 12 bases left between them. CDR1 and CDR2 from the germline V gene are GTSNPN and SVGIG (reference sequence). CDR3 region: CAWSAGYRDGYTF. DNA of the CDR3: TGTGCCTGGAGTGCCGGATACAGGGATGGCTACACCTTC.

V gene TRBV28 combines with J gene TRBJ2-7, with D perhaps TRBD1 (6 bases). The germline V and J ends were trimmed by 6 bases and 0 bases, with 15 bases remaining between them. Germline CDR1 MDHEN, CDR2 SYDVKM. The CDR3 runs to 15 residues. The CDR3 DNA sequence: TGTGCCAGCAGCACCTCAACAGGGATCTCCTACGAGCAGTACTTC. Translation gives CASSTSTGISYEQYF.

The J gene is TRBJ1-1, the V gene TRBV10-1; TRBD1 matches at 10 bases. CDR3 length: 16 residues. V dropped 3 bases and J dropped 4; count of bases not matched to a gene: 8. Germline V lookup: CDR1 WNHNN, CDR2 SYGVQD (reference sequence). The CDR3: CASSDTAGQGSTEAFF. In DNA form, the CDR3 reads TGCGCCAGCAGTGACACGGCGGGACAGGGGAGCACTGAAGCTTTCTTT.

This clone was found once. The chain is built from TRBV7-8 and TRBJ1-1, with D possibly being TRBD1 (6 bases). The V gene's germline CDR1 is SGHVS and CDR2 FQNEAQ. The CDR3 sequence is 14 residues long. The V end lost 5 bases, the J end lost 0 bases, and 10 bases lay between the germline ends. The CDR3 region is CASSRTDLNTEAFF. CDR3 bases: TGTGCCAGCAGCAGGACAGACTTGAACACTGAAGCTTTCTTT.

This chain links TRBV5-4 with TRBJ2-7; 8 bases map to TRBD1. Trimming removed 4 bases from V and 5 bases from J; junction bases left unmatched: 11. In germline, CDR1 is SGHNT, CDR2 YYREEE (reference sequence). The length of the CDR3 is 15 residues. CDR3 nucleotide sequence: TGTGCCAGCAGCCAAGACAGGGGCCTGCCCGACGAGCAGTACTTC. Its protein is CASSQDRGLPDEQYF.

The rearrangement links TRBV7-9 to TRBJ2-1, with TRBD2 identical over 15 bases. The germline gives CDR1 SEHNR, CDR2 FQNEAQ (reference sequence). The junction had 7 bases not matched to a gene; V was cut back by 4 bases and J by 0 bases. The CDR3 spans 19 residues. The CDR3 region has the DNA TGTGCCAGCAGCTATGGACTAGCGGGAGGGCGGGTCTCCTACAATGAGCAGTTCTTC. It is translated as CASSYGLAGGRVSYNEQFF.

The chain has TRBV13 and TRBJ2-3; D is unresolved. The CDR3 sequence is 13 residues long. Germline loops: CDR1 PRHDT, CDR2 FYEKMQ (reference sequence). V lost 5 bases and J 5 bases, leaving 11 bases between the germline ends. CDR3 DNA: TGTGCCAGCAGCACCTCTGGGGTAGATACGCAGTATTTT. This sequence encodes CASSTSGVDTQYF.

This chain's CDR3 is CASSFGTSGSRPYNEQFF. In DNA form, the CDR3 reads TGTGCCAGCAGCTTCGGGACTAGCGGGAGTCGACCCTACAATGAGCAGTTCTTC. J is TRBJ2-1 and V is TRBV9; 14 positions match TRBD2. The length of the CDR3 is 18 residues. CDR1 and CDR2 (germline): SGDLS, YYNGEE. Trimming removed 4 bases from V and 2 bases from J; junction bases left unmatched: 8.

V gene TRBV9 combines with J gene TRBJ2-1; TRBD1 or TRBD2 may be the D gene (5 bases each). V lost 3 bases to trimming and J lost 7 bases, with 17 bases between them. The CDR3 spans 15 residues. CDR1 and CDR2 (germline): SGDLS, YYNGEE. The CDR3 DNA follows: TGTGCCAGCAGCGGGCCGGGACGGAGGCCTAATGAGCAGTTCTTC. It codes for CASSGPGRRPNEQFF.

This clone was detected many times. CDR3 region: CASSENGREGGYTF. CDR3 nucleotide sequence: TGTGCCAGCAGTGAAAATGGCAGGGAGGGTGGCTACACCTTC. The chain joins TRBV6-1 to TRBJ1-2; a possible D gene is TRBD1 (5 bases). CDR1 and CDR2 from the germline V gene are MNHNS and SASEGT. The CDR3 contains 14 residues. Trimming pared 2 bases from V and 7 bases from J, leaving 14 bases between.

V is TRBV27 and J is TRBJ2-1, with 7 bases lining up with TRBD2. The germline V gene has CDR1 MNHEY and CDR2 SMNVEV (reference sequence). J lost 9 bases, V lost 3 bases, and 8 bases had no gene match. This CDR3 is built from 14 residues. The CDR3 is CASSFGRAFTEQFF. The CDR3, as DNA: TGTGCCAGCAGTTTTGGGAGGGCCTTCACTGAGCAGTTCTTC.

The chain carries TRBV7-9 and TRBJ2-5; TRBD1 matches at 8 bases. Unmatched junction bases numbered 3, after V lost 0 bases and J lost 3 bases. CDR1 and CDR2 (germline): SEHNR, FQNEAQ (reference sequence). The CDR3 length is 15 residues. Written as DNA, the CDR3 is TGTGCCAGCAGCTTAGCGACAGGGGTGGAAGAGACCCAGTACTTC. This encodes CASSLATGVEETQYF.

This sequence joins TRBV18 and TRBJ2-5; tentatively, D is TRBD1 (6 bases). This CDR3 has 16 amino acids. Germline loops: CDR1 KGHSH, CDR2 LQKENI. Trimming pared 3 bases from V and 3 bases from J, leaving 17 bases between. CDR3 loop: CASSPGEGGTKETQYF. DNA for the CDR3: TGTGCCAGCTCACCTGGGGAAGGGGGAACAAAAGAGACCCAGTACTTC.

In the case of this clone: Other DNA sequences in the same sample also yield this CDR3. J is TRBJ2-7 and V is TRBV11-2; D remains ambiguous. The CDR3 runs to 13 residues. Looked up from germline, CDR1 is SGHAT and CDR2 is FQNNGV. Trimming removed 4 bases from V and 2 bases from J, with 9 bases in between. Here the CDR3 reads CASSSGRTYEQYF. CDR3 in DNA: TGTGCCAGCAGCTCCGGGCGGACCTACGAGCAGTACTTC.

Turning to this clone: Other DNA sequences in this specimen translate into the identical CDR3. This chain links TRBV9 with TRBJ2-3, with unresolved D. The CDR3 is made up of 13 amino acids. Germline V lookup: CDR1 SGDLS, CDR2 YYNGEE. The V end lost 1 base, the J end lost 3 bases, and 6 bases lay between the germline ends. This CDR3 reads CASSVSGTDTQYF. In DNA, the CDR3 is TGTGCCAGCAGCGTATCAGGAACAGATACGCAGTATTTT.

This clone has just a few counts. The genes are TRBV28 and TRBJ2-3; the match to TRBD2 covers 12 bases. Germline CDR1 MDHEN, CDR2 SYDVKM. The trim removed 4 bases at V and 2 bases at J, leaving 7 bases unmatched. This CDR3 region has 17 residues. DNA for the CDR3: TGTGCCAGCAGTTACGGACTAGCGGGGATGGACACAGATACGCAGTATTTT. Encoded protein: CASSYGLAGMDTDTQYF.

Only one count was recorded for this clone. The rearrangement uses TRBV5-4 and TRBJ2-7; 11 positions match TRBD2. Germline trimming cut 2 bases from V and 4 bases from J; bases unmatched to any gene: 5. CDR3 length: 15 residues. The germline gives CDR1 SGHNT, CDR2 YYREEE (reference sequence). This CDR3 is CASSFSTSGSYEQYF. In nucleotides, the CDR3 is TGTGCCAGCAGCTTTAGCACTAGCGGGAGTTACGAGCAGTACTTC.

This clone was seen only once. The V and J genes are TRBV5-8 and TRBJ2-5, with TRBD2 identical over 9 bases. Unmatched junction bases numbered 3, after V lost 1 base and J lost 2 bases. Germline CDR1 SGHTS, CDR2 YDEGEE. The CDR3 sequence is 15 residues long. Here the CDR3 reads CASSLTSGLQETQYF. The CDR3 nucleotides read TGTGCCAGCAGCTTGACTAGCGGGCTTCAAGAGACCCAGTACTTC. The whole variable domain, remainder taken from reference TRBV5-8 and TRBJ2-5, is EAGVTQSPTHLIKTRGQQATLRCSPISGHTSVYWYQQALGLGLQFLLWYDEGEERNRGNFPPRFSGRQFPNYSSELNVNALELEDSALYLCASSLTSGLQETQYFGPGTRLLVL.

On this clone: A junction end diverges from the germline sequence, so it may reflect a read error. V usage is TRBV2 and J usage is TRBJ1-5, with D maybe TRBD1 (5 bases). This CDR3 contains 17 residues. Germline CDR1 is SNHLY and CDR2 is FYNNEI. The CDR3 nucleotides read TGTGCCAGCAGTGAAGCGCTTCGGGGGGATAGCGATCAGCCCCAGCATTTT. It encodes CASSEALRGDSDQPQHF.

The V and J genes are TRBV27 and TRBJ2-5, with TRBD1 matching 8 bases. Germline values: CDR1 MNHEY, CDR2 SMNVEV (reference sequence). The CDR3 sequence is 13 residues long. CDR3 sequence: CAGGRGLRETQYF. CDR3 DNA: TGTGCGGGAGGCAGGGGGCTTCGCGAGACCCAGTACTTC.

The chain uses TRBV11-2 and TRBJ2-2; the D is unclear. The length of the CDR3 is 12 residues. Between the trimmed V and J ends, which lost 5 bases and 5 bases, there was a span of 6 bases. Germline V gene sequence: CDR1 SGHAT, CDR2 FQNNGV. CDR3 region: CASSGQTGELFF. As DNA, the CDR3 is TGTGCCAGCAGCGGGCAAACCGGGGAGCTGTTTTTT. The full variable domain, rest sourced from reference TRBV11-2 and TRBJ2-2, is EAGVAQSPRYKIIEKRQSVAFWCNPISGHATLYWYQQILGQGPKLLIQFQNNGVVDDSQLPKDRFSAERLKGVDSTLKIQPAKLEDSAVYLCASSGQTGELFFGEGSRLTVL.